This T cell receptor beta chain comes out of a study of patients and donors after allogeneic stem cell transplantation. V gave up 3 bases and J gave up 3 bases; unmatched junction bases: 1. The CDR3 has 13 residues. Germline CDR1 SEHNR, CDR2 FQNEAQ (reference sequence). Using its own MiXCR run on the RT-PCR reads, TCRdb lists one record per CDR3 protein. Of roughly 250,000 distinct CDR3 sequences listed, over 12% are singletons. The sequence was collected from a human donor who was either an allogeneic HSCT recipient or a stem cell or donor lymphocyte infusion donor (not recorded which). It is not recorded whose cells these are; they may come from a transplant donor. V usage is TRBV7-9 and J usage is TRBJ1-1, with 7 bases fitting TRBD1. The sequencing sample was made of blood, either unsorted or a sorted T cell fraction (not recorded which). The CDR3 is CASSFDRDTEAFF. For the CDR3, the DNA is TGTGCCAGCAGCTTTGACAGGGACACTGAAGCTTTCTTT.